A selection of T cell receptor beta chains follows, all from one sample in a study of control samples from healthy donors and cancer patients. Generated by immunoSEQ multiplex PCR, the TCRdb table keeps only in-frame clones and is missing some. The sample holds more than 95,000 clones, about nine tenths seen once. The sequencing sample was made of blood. These receptors originate from a man aged 35-49 years in good health. The CDR3 runs from the conserved cysteine through the conserved F or W. Fields, in order: J gene, clone size, D gene, V gene, CDR3 protein, CDR3 DNA. A D gene is named only where the DNA matches it firmly. The size of a clone is reported for some rows only, either as once, few or many, or as a class for expanded clones.

>TRBJ2-4|NA|TRBD1|TRBV14
CASSPDRVAKNIQYF
TGTGCCAGCAGCCCCGACAGGGTAGCCAAAAACATTCAGTACTTC
>TRBJ2-3|NA|TRBD2|TRBV30
CAWSVWGGRADTQYF
TGTGCCTGGAGTGTCTGGGGGGGTCGGGCAGATACGCAGTATTTT
>TRBJ2-1|NA|TRBD2|TRBV5-4
CASSGLAGATGLFF
TGTGCCAGCAGCGGACTAGCGGGGGCGACGGGTCTGTTCTTC
>TRBJ1-3|NA|NA|TRBV29-1
CTAMTGGNTIYF
TGCACGGCGATGACTGGTGGAAACACCATATATTTT
>TRBJ2-7|NA|NA|TRBV7-9
CASSLAAYEQYF
TGTGCCAGCAGCTTAGCGGCCTACGAGCAGTACTTC
>TRBJ2-1|NA|NA|TRBV4-3
CASSQVGGAEQFF
TGCGCCAGCAGCCAAGTTGGTGGGGCCGAGCAGTTCTTC
>TRBJ2-7|NA|TRBD1|TRBV5-1
CASSLAGTGGGYEQYF
TGCGCCAGCAGCTTGGCCGGGACAGGGGGCGGCTACGAGCAGTACTTC
>TRBJ2-1|NA|NA|TRBV9
CASSGAEGNNAQFF
TGTGCCAGCAGCGGGGCGGAGGGCAACAATGCGCAGTTCTTC
>TRBJ1-2|once|NA|TRBV7-2
CASSLGEGMTYGYTF
TGTGCCAGCAGCTTGGGCGAGGGGATGACCTATGGCTACACCTTC
>TRBJ2-2|NA|TRBD1|TRBV7-2
CASSPDRGHGGELFF
TGTGCCAGCAGCCCGGACAGGGGGCATGGCGGGGAGCTGTTTTTT